Many counts were recorded for the clone carrying this T cell receptor (beta chain). This record belongs to a study of blood T cells in healthy people across ages. J was trimmed by 3 bases and V by 3 bases; bases with no gene match: 5. Germline V gene data show CDR1 as SGDLS and CDR2 as YYNGEE. This CDR3 is 16 amino acids long. A second roughly 6 to 12 cycle PCR used barcoded and J-beta primers. TCRdb reprocessed the 5' RACE reads via MiXCR and lists one record per CDR3 protein. This table holds about 760,000 distinct CDR3 sequences, roughly 25% found once. This sample also appeared in a second study, on T cells of mothers and their children. From that report: Donors comprised three healthy Caucasian mothers plus their six children. Input to cDNA synthesis comprised all extracted RNA, at a ratio of about 1.4 ug per 15 ul.

The receptor was isolated from a boy aged 5-17 years in good health. The sequenced sample consisted of blood. The rearrangement joins TRBV9 to TRBJ2-5; 13 bases map to TRBD2. In DNA form, the CDR3 reads TGTGCCAGCAGCGGTCCACTAGCGGGGGGGGAAGAGACCCAGTACTTC. Amino acids: CASSGPLAGGEETQYF.